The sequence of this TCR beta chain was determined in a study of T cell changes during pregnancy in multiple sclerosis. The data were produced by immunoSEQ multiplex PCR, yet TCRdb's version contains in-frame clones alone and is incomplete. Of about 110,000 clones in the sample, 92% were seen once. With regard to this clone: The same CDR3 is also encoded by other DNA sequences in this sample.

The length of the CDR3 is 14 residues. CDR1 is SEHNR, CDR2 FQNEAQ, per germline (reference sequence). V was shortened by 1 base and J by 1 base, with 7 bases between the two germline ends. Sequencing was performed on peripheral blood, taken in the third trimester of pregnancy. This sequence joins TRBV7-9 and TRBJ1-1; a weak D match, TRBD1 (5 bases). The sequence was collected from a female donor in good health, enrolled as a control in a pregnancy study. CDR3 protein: CASSLGQQNTEAFF. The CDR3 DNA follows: TGTGCCAGCAGCTTAGGACAGCAGAACACTGAAGCTTTCTTT. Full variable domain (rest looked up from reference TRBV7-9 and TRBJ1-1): DTGVSQNPRHKITKRGQNVTFRCDPISEHNRLYWYRQTLGQGPEFLTYFQNEAQLEKSRLLSDRFSAERPKGSFSTLEIQRTEQGDSAMYLCASSLGQQNTEAFFGQGTRLTVV.